This TCR beta chain was recorded in a study of OX40 agonist ivuxolimab in advanced cancers. Unmatched junction bases numbered 7, after V lost 3 bases and J lost 6 bases. The CDR3 is 13 amino acids. Germline V gene data show CDR1 as GTSNPN and CDR2 as SVGIG (reference sequence). This clone has only a few counts. Profiling relied on immunoSEQ multiplex PCR, and the TCRdb table lists in-frame clones only, not all of them. The table records approximately 65,000 clones, 82% of them present only once. The starting material was CD4+ or CD8+ T cells sorted from blood, obtained in a trial of the OX40 agonist ivuxolimab. The chain joins TRBV30 to TRBJ2-5; 7 bases fit TRBD1. The TCR sequence derives from an adult with an advanced solid tumor such as melanoma, head and neck, liver or kidney cancer. The CDR3 protein is CAWSPGTDKTQYF. Here the CDR3 DNA reads TGTGCCTGGAGCCCCGGGACAGACAAGACCCAGTACTTC. The full variable domain, rest sourced from reference TRBV30 and TRBJ2-5, is SQTIHQWPATLVQPVGSPLSLECTVEGTSNPNLYWYRQAAGRGLQLLFYSVGIGQISSEVPQNLSASRPQDRQFILSSKKLLLSDSGFYLCAWSPGTDKTQYFGPGTRLLVL.